This TCR beta chain originates from a study of cytomegalovirus exposure and HLA in healthy donors. Study observations and caveats: Productive status was seen about 90% or about 30% of the time for most TCR beta V segments in an earlier analysis. In a later analysis, HLA-C alleles had the fewest associated TCRs, DRB1 alleles the most.

At collection, donors were nominally healthy, but unrecorded immune exposures were probable. 60 Vbeta and 13 Jbeta primers were used in PCR. The data were produced by immunoSEQ multiplex PCR, yet TCRdb's version contains in-frame clones alone and is incomplete. The data show 75,000 to 90,000 clones, roughly 85% seen once. To note about this clone: Its antigen is unknown.

Germline values: CDR1 SGDLS, CDR2 YYNGEE. V shed 4 bases and J shed 5 bases, with 16 bases lying between them. This CDR3 region has 15 residues. Sequencing was performed on PBMCs. The genes are TRBV9 and TRBJ1-3, with D possibly being TRBD1 (6 bases). The source of this sequence is a man aged 35 to 55 in good health and CMV-seropositive. CDR3 protein: CASSPRQDLRNTIYF. The CDR3 DNA sequence: TGTGCCAGCAGCCCTCGACAGGATCTGAGAAACACCATATATTTT. The whole variable domain, remainder taken from reference TRBV9 and TRBJ1-3, is DSGVTQTPKHLITATGQRVTLRCSPRSGDLSVYWYQQSLDQGLQFLIQYYNGEERAKGNILERFSAQQFPDLHSELNLSSLELGDSALYFCASSPRQDLRNTIYFGEGSWLTVV.